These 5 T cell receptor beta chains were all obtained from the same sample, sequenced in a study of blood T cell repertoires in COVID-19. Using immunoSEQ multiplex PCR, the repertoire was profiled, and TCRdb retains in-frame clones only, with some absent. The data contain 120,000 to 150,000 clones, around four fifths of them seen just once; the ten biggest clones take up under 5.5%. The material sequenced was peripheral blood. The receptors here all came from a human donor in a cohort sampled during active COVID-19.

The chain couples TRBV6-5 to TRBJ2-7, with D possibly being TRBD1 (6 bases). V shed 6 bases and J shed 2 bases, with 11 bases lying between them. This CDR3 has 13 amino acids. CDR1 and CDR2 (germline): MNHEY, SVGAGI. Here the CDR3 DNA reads TGTGCCAGCAGACCCCGACAGGCCTACGAGCAGTACTTC. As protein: CASRPRQAYEQYF.

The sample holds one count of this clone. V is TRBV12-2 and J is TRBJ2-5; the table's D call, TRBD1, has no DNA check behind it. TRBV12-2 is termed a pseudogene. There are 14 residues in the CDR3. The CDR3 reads CARPGTEVGETQYF. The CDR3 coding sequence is TGTGCAAGACCCGGGACAGAGGTGGGAGAGACCCAGTACTTC.

The CDR3 sequence is CASTDTNTGELFF. The DNA for the CDR3 is TGTGCCAGCACGGACACAAACACCGGGGAGCTGTTTTTT. The rearrangement uses TRBV28 and TRBJ2-2; the D gene is possibly TRBD1 (5 bases). Germline lookup yields CDR1 MDHEN and CDR2 SYDVKM. CDR3 length equals 13 residues. V lost 7 bases to trimming and J lost 2 bases, with 8 bases between them.

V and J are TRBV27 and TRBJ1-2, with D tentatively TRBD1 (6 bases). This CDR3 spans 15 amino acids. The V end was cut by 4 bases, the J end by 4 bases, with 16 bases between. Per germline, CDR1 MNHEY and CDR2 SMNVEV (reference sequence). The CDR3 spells CASSSSGHRVYGYTF. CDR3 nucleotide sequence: TGTGCCAGCAGTTCCTCGGGGCACAGGGTCTATGGCTACACCTTC.

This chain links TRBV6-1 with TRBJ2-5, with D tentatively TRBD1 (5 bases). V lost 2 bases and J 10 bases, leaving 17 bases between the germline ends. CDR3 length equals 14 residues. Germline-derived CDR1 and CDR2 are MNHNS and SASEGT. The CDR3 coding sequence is TGTGCCAGCAGTGAAAGGCAGGGCCGAAGGGACCAGTACTTC. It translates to CASSERQGRRDQYF.